A selection of T cell receptor beta chains follows, all from one sample in a study of cytomegalovirus exposure and HLA in healthy donors. TCRdb's table, derived via immunoSEQ multiplex PCR, lists solely in-frame clones and lacks some. The repertoire holds 190,000 or so clones, with more than 65% as singletons. Material for sequencing was PBMCs. These receptors originate from a woman between 18 and 30 years old in good health and CMV-seropositive. The CDR3 runs from the conserved cysteine through the conserved F or W. D genes are given only for firm matches.

D gene: TRBD2
J gene: TRBJ2-7
V gene: TRBV5-6
CDR3 length: 16
CDR3 protein: CASSFTGTSGSYEQYF
CDR3 DNA: TGTGCCAGCAGCTTTACCGGGACTAGCGGGTCCTACGAGCAGTACTTC

D gene: .
J gene: TRBJ2-2
V gene: TRBV19
CDR3 length: 12
CDR3 protein: CASSRGTGELFF
CDR3 DNA: TGTGCCAGTAGTCGGGGCACCGGGGAGCTGTTTTTT

D gene: .
J gene: TRBJ1-1
V gene: TRBV27
CDR3 length: 13
CDR3 protein: CASSFFGNTEAFF
CDR3 DNA: TGTGCCAGCAGTTTTTTCGGGAACACTGAAGCTTTCTTT

D gene: TRBD2
J gene: TRBJ2-1
V gene: TRBV9
CDR3 length: 15
CDR3 protein: CASSVGGGANNEQFF
CDR3 DNA: TGTGCCAGCAGCGTGGGCGGGGGGGCTAACAATGAGCAGTTCTTC

D gene: TRBD1
J gene: TRBJ1-2
V gene: TRBV11-2
CDR3 length: 16
CDR3 protein: CASSPIGQGGGYGYTF
CDR3 DNA: TGTGCCAGCAGCCCCATAGGACAGGGGGGGGGCTATGGCTACACCTTC

D gene: .
J gene: TRBJ1-6
V gene: TRBV6-1
CDR3 length: 15
CDR3 protein: CASSVGSYYNSPLHF
CDR3 DNA: TGTGCCAGCAGTGTGGGGAGTTACTATAATTCACCCCTCCACTTT

D gene: .
J gene: TRBJ2-5
V gene: TRBV6-5
CDR3 length: 13
CDR3 protein: CASSYAIQETQYF
CDR3 DNA: TGTGCCAGCAGTTATGCGATCCAAGAGACCCAGTACTTC

D gene: .
J gene: TRBJ2-5
V gene: TRBV6-5
CDR3 length: 14
CDR3 protein: CASSNRGVRETQYF
CDR3 DNA: TGTGCCAGCAGTAACCGGGGTGTAAGGGAGACCCAGTACTTC

D gene: TRBD1
J gene: TRBJ1-1
V gene: TRBV2
CDR3 length: 14
CDR3 protein: CASSVQGVNTEAFF
CDR3 DNA: TGTGCCAGCAGCGTACAGGGGGTGAACACTGAAGCTTTCTTT

D gene: TRBD1
J gene: TRBJ1-5
V gene: TRBV14
CDR3 length: 14
CDR3 protein: CASSRTGGNQPQHF
CDR3 DNA: TGTGCCAGCAGCCGGACAGGGGGTAATCAGCCCCAGCATTTT

D gene: .
J gene: TRBJ2-7
V gene: TRBV19
CDR3 length: 14
CDR3 protein: CASATTGAAGEQYF
CDR3 DNA: TGTGCCAGTGCTACCACAGGGGCGGCGGGAGAGCAGTACTTC

D gene: .
J gene: TRBJ2-7
V gene: TRBV27
CDR3 length: 17
CDR3 protein: CASSLSHDNGFNYEQYF
CDR3 DNA: TGTGCCAGCAGTTTGTCACACGACAACGGCTTCAACTACGAGCAGTACTTC

D gene: .
J gene: TRBJ2-7
V gene: TRBV5-8
CDR3 length: 12
CDR3 protein: CASSLPTTKQYF
CDR3 DNA: TGTGCCAGCAGCTTACCGACTACGAAGCAGTACTTC

D gene: .
J gene: TRBJ2-5
V gene: TRBV4-2
CDR3 length: 14
CDR3 protein: CASSQELTKETQYF
CDR3 DNA: TGTGCCAGCAGCCAAGAACTTACGAAAGAGACCCAGTACTTC

D gene: TRBD2
J gene: TRBJ2-1
V gene: TRBV9
CDR3 length: 13
CDR3 protein: CASTSGGLNEQFF
CDR3 DNA: TGTGCCAGCACTAGCGGGGGTCTGAATGAGCAGTTCTTC

D gene: TRBD1
J gene: TRBJ2-2
V gene: TRBV4-3
CDR3 length: 14
CDR3 protein: CASSRDTGAGELFF
CDR3 DNA: TGCGCCAGCAGCCGCGATACAGGGGCCGGGGAGCTGTTTTTT

D gene: TRBD2
J gene: TRBJ2-3
V gene: TRBV6-4
CDR3 length: 17
CDR3 protein: CASSDSGGGQGTDTQYF
CDR3 DNA: TGTGCCAGCAGTGACTCCGGCGGGGGGCAAGGGACAGATACGCAGTATTTT

D gene: .
J gene: TRBJ1-5
V gene: TRBV2
CDR3 length: 13
CDR3 protein: CASSEGLNQPQHF
CDR3 DNA: TGTGCCAGCAGTGAAGGTCTAAATCAGCCCCAGCATTTT

D gene: .
J gene: TRBJ2-7
V gene: TRBV21-1
CDR3 length: 16
CDR3 protein: CASSKRGRQGIGEQYF
CDR3 DNA: TGTGCCAGCAGCAAAAGGGGGAGACAGGGGATTGGGGAGCAGTACTTC

D gene: .
J gene: TRBJ2-1
V gene: TRBV9
CDR3 length: 15
CDR3 protein: CASSVEAGAYNEQFF
CDR3 DNA: TGTGCCAGCAGCGTAGAGGCGGGGGCGTACAATGAGCAGTTCTTC

D gene: .
J gene: TRBJ2-2
V gene: TRBV4-3
CDR3 length: 15
CDR3 protein: CASSQDLLHTGELFF
CDR3 DNA: TGCGCCAGCAGCCAAGATTTACTTCACACCGGGGAGCTGTTTTTT

D gene: .
J gene: TRBJ1-5
V gene: TRBV19
CDR3 length: 16
CDR3 protein: CASRTPGHLSNQPQHF
CDR3 DNA: TGTGCCAGTAGGACTCCGGGACACCTTAGCAATCAGCCCCAGCATTTT

D gene: .
J gene: TRBJ1-4
V gene: TRBV4-3
CDR3 length: 15
CDR3 protein: CASSQVQVTGEKLFF
CDR3 DNA: TGCGCCAGCAGCCAGGTACAGGTGACTGGGGAAAAACTGTTTTTT